One sample yielded the 2 T cell receptor beta chains listed below, sequenced in a study of cytomegalovirus exposure and HLA in healthy donors. The PCR used 60 Vbeta and 13 Jbeta primers. TCRdb's copy holds only in-frame clones and misses some; the assay was immunoSEQ multiplex PCR. The sample has 200,000 to 250,000 clones; around 85% are singletons. Sequenced material: PBMCs. The source of these receptors is a human donor in good health.

A word on this clone: Additional DNA sequences in this sample encode the identical CDR3. This chain joins TRBV6-5 and TRBJ1-1; 9 bases are shared with TRBD1. This CDR3 contains 13 residues. The junction had 8 bases not matched to a gene; V was cut back by 10 bases and J by 5 bases. The germline CDR1 and CDR2 sequences are MNHEY and SVGAGI. The chain's CDR3 is CATYTGGWTEAFF. Here the CDR3 DNA reads TGTGCCACCTATACAGGGGGCTGGACTGAAGCTTTCTTT.

This clone was recorded a few times. One end of the junction varies from germline; a read error may be responsible. The rearrangement links TRBV15 to TRBJ2-3; perhaps TRBD2 as D (7 bases). The germline gives CDR1 LNHNV, CDR2 YYDKDF (reference sequence). The CDR3 length is 11 residues. The CDR3 spells CATLSGGLYDF. DNA of the CDR3: TGTGCCACCCTATCGGGGGGCTTGTACGATTTT.